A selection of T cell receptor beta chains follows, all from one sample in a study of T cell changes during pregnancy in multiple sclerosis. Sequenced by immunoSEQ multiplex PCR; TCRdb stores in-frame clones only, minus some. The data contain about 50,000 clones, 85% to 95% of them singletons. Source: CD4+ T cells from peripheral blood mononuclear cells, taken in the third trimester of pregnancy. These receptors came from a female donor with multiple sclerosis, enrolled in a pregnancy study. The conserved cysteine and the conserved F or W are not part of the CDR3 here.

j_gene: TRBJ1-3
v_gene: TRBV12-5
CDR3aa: ASGLPSRGNTIY

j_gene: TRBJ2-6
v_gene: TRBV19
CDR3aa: ASSIREGTASGANVLT

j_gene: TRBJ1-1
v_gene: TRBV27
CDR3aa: ASSLSGGKKTEAF

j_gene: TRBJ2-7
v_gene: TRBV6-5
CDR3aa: ASSYDRVNY

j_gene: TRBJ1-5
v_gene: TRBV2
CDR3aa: ASIRAEGQPQH

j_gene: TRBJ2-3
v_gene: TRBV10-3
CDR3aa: AISDPSSTDTQY

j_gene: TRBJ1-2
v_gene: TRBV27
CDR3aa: ASSLSITGSVYGYT

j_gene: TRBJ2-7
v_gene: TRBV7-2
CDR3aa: ASSQGRAGVTSSYEQY

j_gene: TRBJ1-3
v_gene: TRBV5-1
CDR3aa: ASSLRDIDSGNTIY

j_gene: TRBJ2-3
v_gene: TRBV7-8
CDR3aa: ASSRSGGGTDTQY

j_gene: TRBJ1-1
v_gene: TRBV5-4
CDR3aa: ASSPQTGTGSTEAF

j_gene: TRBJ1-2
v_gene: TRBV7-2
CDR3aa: ASSRFLSRVRVTNYGYT

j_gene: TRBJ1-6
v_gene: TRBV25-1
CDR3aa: ASSEAGFNSPLH

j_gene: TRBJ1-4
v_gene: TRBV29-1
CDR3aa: SVGGQAFATNEKLF

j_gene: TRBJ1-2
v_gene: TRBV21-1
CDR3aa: ALVHAGRGGFYGYT

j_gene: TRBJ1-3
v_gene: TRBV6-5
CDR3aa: ASSYSRSGNTIY

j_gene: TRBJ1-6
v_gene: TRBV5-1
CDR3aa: ASSVGQLNSPLH

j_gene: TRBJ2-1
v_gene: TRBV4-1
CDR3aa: ASSQDTGNNEQF

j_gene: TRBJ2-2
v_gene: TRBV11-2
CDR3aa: ASSLGQNTNTGELF

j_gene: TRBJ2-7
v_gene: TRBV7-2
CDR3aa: ASSLRTSGGLYEQY

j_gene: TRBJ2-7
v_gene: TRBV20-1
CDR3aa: GVGALREQY

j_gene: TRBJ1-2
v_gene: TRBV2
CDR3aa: ASSQVTGYGYT

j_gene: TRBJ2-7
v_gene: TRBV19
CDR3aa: ASSIQGTPSYEQY

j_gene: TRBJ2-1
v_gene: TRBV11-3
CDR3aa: ASSPGQARNEQF

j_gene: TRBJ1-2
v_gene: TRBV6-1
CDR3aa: ASSPGQGNYGYT

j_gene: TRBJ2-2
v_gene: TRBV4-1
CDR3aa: ASSRPGRSNTGELF

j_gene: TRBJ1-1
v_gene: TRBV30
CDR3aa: AWRGLSWDEAF

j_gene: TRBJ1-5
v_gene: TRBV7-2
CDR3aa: ASSPTGTSQPQH

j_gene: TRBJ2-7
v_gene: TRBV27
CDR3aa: ASSFQGQRPYEQY

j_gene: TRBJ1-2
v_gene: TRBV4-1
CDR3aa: ASRGRDRAGYT

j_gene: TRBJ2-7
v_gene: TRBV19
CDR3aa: ASSIRDRGPYEQY

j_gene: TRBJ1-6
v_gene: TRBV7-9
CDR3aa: ASRGDSRYSPLH

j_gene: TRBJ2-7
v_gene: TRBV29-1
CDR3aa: SVEEVSSPTYEQY

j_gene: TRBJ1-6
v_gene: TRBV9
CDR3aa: ASSVGTGNSPLH

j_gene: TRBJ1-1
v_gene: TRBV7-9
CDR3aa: ASSVRQGDTEAF

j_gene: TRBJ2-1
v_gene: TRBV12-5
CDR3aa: ASGLRQFGDSSYEQF

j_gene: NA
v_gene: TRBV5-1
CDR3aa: ASRLSRQGAGEQY

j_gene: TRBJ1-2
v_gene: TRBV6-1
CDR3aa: ASSVPGGYGYT